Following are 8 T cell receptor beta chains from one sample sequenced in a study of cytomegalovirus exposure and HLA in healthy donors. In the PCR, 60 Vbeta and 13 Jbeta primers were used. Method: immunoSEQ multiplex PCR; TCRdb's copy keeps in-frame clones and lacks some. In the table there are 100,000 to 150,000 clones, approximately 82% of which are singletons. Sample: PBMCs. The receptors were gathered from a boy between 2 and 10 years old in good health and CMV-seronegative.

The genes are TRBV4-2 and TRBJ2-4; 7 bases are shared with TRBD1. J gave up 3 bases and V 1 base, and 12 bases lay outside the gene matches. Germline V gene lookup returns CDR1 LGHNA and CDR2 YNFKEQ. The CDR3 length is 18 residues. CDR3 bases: TGTGCCAGCAGCCAAGGGACAGGCGCCGGGTTGGTCAAAAACATTCAGTACTTC. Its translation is CASSQGTGAGLVKNIQYF.

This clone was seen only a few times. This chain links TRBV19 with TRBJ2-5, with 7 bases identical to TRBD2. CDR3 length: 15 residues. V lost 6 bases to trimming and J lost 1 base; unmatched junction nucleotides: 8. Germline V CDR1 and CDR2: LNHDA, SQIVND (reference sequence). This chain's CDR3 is CASSREATGQETQYF. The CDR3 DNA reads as TGTGCCAGTAGCCGGGAGGCGACTGGCCAAGAGACCCAGTACTTC.

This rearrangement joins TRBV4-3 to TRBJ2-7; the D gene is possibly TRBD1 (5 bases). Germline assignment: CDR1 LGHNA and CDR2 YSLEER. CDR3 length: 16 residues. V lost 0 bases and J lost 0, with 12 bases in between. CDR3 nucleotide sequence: TGCGCCAGCAGCCAAGATCTTATGGGGCCCTCCTACGAGCAGTACTTC. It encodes CASSQDLMGPSYEQYF.

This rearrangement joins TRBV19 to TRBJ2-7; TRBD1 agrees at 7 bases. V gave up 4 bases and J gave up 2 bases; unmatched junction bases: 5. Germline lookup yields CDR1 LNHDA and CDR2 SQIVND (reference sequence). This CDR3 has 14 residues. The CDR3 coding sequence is TGTGCCAGTAGTACCCGGGACAGAGCCTACGAGCAGTACTTC. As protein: CASSTRDRAYEQYF.

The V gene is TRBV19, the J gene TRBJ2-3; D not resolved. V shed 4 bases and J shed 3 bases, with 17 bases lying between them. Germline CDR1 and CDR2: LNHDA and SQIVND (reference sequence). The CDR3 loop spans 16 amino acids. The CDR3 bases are TGTGCCAGTAGTACAAATCAGGTAGTCGCAACAGATACGCAGTATTTT. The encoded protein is CASSTNQVVATDTQYF.

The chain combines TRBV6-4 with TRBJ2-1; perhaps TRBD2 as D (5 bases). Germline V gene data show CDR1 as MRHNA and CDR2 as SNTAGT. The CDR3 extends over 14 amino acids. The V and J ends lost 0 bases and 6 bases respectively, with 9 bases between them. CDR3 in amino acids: CASSDSEGGNEQFF. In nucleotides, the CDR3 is TGTGCCAGCAGTGACTCTGAGGGCGGCAATGAGCAGTTCTTC.

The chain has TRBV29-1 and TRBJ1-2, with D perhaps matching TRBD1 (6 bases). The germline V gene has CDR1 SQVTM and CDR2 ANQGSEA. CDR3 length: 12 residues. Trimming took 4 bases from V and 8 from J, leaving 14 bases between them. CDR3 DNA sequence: TGCAGCGTTGTAAAACAGGGCCGCGGCTACACCTTC. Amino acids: CSVVKQGRGYTF. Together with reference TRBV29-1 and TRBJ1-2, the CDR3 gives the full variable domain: SAVISQKPSRDICQRGTSLTIQCQVDSQVTMMFWYRQQPGQSLTLIATANQGSEATYESGFVIDKFPISRPNLTFSTLTVSNMSPEDSSIYLCSVVKQGRGYTFGSGTRLTVV.

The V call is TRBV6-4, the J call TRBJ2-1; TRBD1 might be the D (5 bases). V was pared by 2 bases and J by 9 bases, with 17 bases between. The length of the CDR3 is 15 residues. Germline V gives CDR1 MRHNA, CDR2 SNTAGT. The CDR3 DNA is TGTGCCAGCAGTGACGCACCCAGGGTGTCCGGTGAGCAGTTCTTC. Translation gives CASSDAPRVSGEQFF.